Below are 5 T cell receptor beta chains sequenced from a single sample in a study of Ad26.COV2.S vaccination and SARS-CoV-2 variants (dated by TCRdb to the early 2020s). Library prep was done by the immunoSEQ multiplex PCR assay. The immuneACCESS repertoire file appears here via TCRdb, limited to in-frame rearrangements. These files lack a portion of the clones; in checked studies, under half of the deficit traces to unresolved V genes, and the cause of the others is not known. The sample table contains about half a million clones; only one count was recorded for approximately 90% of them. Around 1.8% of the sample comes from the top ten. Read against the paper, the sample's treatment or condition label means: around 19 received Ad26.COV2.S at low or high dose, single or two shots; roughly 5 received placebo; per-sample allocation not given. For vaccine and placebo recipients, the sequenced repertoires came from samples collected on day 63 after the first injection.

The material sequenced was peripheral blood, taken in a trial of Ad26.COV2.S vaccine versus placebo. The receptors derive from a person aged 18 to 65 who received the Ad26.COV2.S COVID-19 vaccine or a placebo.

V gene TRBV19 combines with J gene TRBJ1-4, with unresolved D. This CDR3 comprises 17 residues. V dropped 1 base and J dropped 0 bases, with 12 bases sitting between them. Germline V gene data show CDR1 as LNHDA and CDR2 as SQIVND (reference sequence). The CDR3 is CASSIGVYPSTNEKLFF. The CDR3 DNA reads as TGTGCCAGTAGTATAGGGGTGTACCCCTCAACTAATGAAAAACTGTTTTTT.

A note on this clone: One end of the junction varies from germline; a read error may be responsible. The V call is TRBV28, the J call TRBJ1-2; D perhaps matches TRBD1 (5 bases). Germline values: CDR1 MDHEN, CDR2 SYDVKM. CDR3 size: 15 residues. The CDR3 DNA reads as TGTGCCAGCAGATTACGGGATGAATCGATGGGGACGAGCGTTTTC. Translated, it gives CASRLRDESMGTSVF.

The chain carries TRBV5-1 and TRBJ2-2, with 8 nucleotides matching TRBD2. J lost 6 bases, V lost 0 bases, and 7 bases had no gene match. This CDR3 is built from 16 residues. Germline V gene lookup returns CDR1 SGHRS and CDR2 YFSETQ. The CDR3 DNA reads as TGCGCCAGCAGCTTGGCAGGGACTAGGTTCGCCGGGGAGCTGTTTTTT. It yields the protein CASSLAGTRFAGELFF.

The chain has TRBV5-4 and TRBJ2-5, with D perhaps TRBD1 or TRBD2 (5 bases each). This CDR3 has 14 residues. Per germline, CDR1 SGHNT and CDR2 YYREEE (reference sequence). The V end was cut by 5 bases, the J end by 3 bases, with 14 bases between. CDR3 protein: CASRLRDGKETQYF. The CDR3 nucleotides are TGTGCCAGCAGACTCAGGGACGGGAAAGAGACCCAGTACTTC.

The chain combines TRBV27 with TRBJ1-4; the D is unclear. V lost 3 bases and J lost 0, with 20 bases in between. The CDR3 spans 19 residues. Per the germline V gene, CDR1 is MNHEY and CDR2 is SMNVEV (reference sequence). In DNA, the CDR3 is TGTGCCAGCAGTTTGCCCCCCGAGGGTATTGGAGCAACTAATGAAAAACTGTTTTTT. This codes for CASSLPPEGIGATNEKLFF.